This TCR beta chain was captured in a study of CD8 T cells in Susac syndrome. As for the study in general: There were Susac syndrome patients who were therapy-naive at blood draw, others on corticosteroids, and others on intravenous immunoglobulin alone.

The RNA input was about 0.5 to 1 ug, and it was reverse transcribed with random hexamers. TCRdb re-called the immunoSEQ multiplex PCR reads through MiXCR, storing one row per CDR3 protein. The sample consists of about 140,000 distinct CDR3 sequences, approximately 95% of them appearing once. The CDR3 consists of 13 residues. The germline V and J ends were trimmed by 7 bases and 5 bases, with 12 bases remaining between them. Per the germline V gene, CDR1 is SNHLY and CDR2 is FYNNEI. To note about this clonotype: Its antigen is as yet unknown.

Findings and caveats of the study: Susac CD8+ cells expanded clonally the most in TEMRA cells and in active patients.

The chain combines TRBV2 with TRBJ2-1; D unclear. Material: CD8+ T cells from PBMCs. The source of this sequence is a human donor with Susac syndrome. CDR3 DNA: TGTGCCAGCATAATCGGGCCTAACAATGAGCAGTTCTTC. Amino acids: CASIIGPNNEQFF.